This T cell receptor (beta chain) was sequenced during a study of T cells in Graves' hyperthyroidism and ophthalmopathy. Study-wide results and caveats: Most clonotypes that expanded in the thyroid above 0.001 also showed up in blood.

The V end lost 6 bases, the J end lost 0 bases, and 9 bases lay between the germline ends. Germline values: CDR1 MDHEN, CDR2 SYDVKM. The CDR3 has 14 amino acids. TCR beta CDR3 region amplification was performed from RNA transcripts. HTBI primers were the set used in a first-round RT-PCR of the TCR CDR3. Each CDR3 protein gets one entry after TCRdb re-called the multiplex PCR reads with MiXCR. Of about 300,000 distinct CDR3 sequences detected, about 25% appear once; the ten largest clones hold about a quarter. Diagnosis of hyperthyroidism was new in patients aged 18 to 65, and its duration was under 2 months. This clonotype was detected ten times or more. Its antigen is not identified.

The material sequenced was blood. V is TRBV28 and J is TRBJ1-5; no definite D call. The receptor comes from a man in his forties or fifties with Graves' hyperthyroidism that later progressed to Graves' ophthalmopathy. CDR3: CASSIHYSNQPQHF. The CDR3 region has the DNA TGTGCCAGCAGCATTCATTATAGCAATCAGCCCCAGCATTTT.